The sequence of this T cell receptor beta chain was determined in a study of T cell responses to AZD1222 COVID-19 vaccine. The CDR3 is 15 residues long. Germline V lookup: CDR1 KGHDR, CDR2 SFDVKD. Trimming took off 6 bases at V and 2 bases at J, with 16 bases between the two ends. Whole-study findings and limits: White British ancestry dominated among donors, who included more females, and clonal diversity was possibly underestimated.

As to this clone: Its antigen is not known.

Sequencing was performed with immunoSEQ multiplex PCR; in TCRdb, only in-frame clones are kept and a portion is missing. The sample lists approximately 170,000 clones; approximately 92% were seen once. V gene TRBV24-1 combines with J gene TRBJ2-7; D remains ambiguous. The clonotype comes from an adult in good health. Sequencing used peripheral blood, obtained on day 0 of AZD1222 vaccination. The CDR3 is CATSKGQLLTYEQYV. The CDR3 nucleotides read TGTGCCACCAGTAAAGGTCAGCTTTTAACCTACGAGCAGTACGTC.